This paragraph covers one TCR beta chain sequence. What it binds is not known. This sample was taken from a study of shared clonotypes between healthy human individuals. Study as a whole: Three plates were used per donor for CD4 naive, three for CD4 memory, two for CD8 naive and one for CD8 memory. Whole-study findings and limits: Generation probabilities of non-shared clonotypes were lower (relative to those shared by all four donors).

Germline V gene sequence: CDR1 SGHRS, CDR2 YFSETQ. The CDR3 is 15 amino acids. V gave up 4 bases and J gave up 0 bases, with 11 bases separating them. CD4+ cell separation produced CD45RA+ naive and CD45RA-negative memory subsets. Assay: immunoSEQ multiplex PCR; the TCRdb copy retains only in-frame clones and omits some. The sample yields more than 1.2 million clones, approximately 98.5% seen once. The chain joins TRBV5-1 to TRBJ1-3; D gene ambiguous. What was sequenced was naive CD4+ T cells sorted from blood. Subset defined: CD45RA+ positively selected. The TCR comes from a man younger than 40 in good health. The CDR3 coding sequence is TGCGCCAGCAGCCCGGTCCCGGGCTCTGGAAACACCATATATTTT. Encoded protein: CASSPVPGSGNTIYF.